This TCR beta chain was sequenced for a study of T cells in Graves' hyperthyroidism and ophthalmopathy. V was shortened by 8 bases and J by 3 bases, with 26 bases between the two germline ends. This CDR3 has 18 amino acids. This clonotype was seen many times. RNA transcripts yielded amplified TCR beta CDR3 regions. First-round RT-PCR targeting the TCR CDR3 was performed with the HTBI primer set. TCRdb called the multiplex PCR reads again in MiXCR, with one record for every CDR3 protein. The table lists fewer than 450,000 distinct CDR3 sequences, 15% to 20% of them singletons, with around a third in the top ten.

The clonotype originates from a woman aged 25 to 39 with Graves' hyperthyroidism that later progressed to Graves' ophthalmopathy. The chain couples TRBV12-3 or TRBV12-4 to TRBJ2-1; unclear D gene. Sequenced: blood. The CDR3 region has the DNA TGTGCCAGCGTGGTATTTTTGCGTGGCGTCAGCATCTACAATGAGCAGTTCTTC. Translated: CASVVFLRGVSIYNEQFF.